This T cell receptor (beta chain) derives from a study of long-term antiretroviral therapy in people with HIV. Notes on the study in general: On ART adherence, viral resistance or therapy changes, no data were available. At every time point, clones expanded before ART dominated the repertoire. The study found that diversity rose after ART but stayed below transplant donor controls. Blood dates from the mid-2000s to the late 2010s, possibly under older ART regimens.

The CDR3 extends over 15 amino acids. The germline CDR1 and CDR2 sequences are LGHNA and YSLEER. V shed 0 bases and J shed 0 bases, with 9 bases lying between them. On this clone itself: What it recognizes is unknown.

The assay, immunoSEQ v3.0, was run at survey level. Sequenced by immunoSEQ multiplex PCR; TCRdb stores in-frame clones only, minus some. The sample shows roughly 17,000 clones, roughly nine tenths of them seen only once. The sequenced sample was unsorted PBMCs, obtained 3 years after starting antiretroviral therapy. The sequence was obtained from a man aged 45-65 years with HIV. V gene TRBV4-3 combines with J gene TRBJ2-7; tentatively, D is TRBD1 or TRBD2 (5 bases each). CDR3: CASSQEGTSSYEQYF. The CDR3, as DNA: TGCGCCAGCAGCCAAGAAGGGACGAGCTCCTACGAGCAGTACTTC.